Below are 11 T cell receptor beta chains sequenced from a single sample in a study of post-analysis software for immune sequencing data (dated by TCRdb to between 2015 and 2017). What the research found in general, with its limitations: Significantly higher frequencies in patients than in controls were found for five or six TRBV segments, including TRBV5-6, TRBV5-1 and TRBV20-1.

Libraries came from PCR. Data came from an Illumina HiSeq 2500. To reduce PCR and sequencing biases, unique molecular identifiers were built into the TCR beta cDNA libraries. TCRdb trimmed the raw reads at Q25, called clones with MiXCR and kept productive beta chains. Entries are consolidated by CDR3 protein sequence, retaining the most common genes and DNA. This sample has around 250,000 distinct CDR3 sequences in its table, and less than 40% of those were observed once. Clones ranked in the top ten supply around 5% of the sample. Which antigens these TCRs recognize remains unknown. Sequencing was done on a sample of blood. The receptors were sampled from a girl aged 5 to 17 with multiple sclerosis.

The chain is built from TRBV18 and TRBJ2-1; a possible D gene is TRBD2 (6 bases). Germline loops: CDR1 KGHSH, CDR2 LQKENI. The ends were cut back, 6 bases at V and 4 bases at J, with 25 bases in the middle. The CDR3 spans 18 residues. The CDR3 loop is CASSPRGRTNGTYNEQFF. The CDR3 nucleotides read TGTGCCAGCTCCCCGAGAGGCAGGACTAACGGGACGTACAATGAGCAGTTCTTC.

This chain links TRBV2 with TRBJ1-1; D gene ambiguous. Trimming stripped 5 bases from V and 5 bases from J, with 15 bases between. The CDR3 is 14 amino acids. Germline values: CDR1 SNHLY, CDR2 FYNNEI. Here the CDR3 DNA reads TGTGCCAGCAGTTTTGACGGAGAGAGAACTGAAGCTTTCTTT. Protein: CASSFDGERTEAFF.

The gene calls are TRBV5-6 and TRBJ1-5; perhaps TRBD1 as D (6 bases). The V gene's germline CDR1 is SGHDT and CDR2 YYEEEE. The CDR3 length is 16 residues. The V end lost 1 base, the J end lost 3 bases, and 14 bases lay between the germline ends. CDR3 in DNA: TGTGCCAGCAGCTTGAAGTCGACAGGCTCCAATCAGCCCCAGCATTTT. Encoded protein: CASSLKSTGSNQPQHF. Supplemented by reference TRBV5-6 and TRBJ1-5, the full variable domain reads DAGVTQSPTHLIKTRGQQVTLRCSPKSGHDTVSWYQQALGQGPQFIFQYYEEEERQRGNFPDRFSGHQFPNYSSELNVNALLLGDSALYLCASSLKSTGSNQPQHFGDGTRLSIL.

The V call is TRBV25-1, the J call TRBJ2-7; D gene unclear. The germline gives CDR1 MGHDK, CDR2 SYGVNS. This CDR3 region has 15 residues. The V end was cut by 2 bases, the J end by 1 base, with 12 bases between. The DNA for the CDR3 is TGTGCCAGCAGTGAAGGCCGTCGGGCATCCTACGAGCAGTACTTC. It is translated as CASSEGRRASYEQYF.

The chain uses TRBV5-1 and TRBJ2-7, with TRBD2 matching 13 bases. This CDR3 contains 18 residues. Per germline, CDR1 SGHRS and CDR2 YFSETQ. J gave up 0 bases and V 0 bases, and 6 bases lay outside the gene matches. The CDR3 loop reads CASSLATSGRGISYEQYF. CDR3 sequence (DNA): TGCGCCAGCAGCTTGGCAACTAGCGGGAGGGGCATCTCCTACGAGCAGTACTTC. Full variable domain (outside the CDR3, taken from reference TRBV5-1 and TRBJ2-7): KAGVTQTPRYLIKTRGQQVTLSCSPISGHRSVSWYQQTPGQGLQFLFEYFSETQRNKGNFPGRFSGRQFSNSRSEMNVSTLELGDSALYLCASSLATSGRGISYEQYFGPGTRLTVT.

Ten or more counts support this clonotype. The chain couples TRBV4-1 to TRBJ2-3; D not resolved. The germline V gene has CDR1 MGHRA and CDR2 YSYEKL. The CDR3 sequence is 13 residues long. V lost 1 base to trimming and J lost 5 bases, with 7 bases between them. The CDR3 DNA follows: TGCGCCAGCAGCCAAGCGTCCAGAGATACGCAGTATTTT. Residues: CASSQASRDTQYF.

Concerning this clonotype itself: The germline gene is not matched at one end of the junction; a read error may be the cause. The CDR3 nucleotides are TGCAGTGTTGAAGGCAGATTTAAGAACACTGAAGCTTTCTTT. It specifies CSVEGRFKNTEAFF. The J gene is TRBJ1-1, the V gene TRBV29-1; no reliable D call. CDR1 and CDR2 from the germline V gene are SQVTM and ANQGSEA. The CDR3 spans 14 residues.

This clonotype was seen a few times. This may stem from a read error, because a much larger clone lies one nucleotide away. The J gene is TRBJ2-1, the V gene TRBV29-1; 11 positions match TRBD1. The CDR3 extends over 14 amino acids. V lost 7 bases and J lost 15; bases outside the gene matches: 17. Germline CDR1 is SQVTM and CDR2 is ANQGSEA. The CDR3 spells CSARLGDRGRGWFF. As DNA, the CDR3 is TGCAGCGCCCGACTAGGGGACAGGGGGAGAGGCTGGTTCTTC.

The genes are TRBV20-1 and TRBJ1-1; a possible D gene is TRBD1 (6 bases). Germline CDR1 and CDR2: DFQATT and SNEGSKA (reference sequence). The CDR3 is 13 amino acids. Trimming took off 6 bases at V and 1 base at J, with 12 bases between the two ends. For the CDR3, the DNA is TGCAGTGCGAGCCAGGGGAGGAACACTGAAGCTTTCTTT. Translating gives CSASQGRNTEAFF.

This sequence joins TRBV20-1 and TRBJ1-2; perhaps TRBD1 as D (5 bases). V lost 5 bases, J lost 2 bases, and 15 bases lay in between. The germline V gene has CDR1 DFQATT and CDR2 SNEGSKA (reference sequence). The CDR3 contains 14 residues. The CDR3 region is CSAPNTGRNYGYTF. In DNA form, the CDR3 reads TGCAGTGCTCCTAATACGGGGCGAAACTATGGCTACACCTTC.

CDR3 sequence: CSAMRGSYEQYF. The CDR3 DNA reads as TGCAGTGCTATGCGGGGCTCCTACGAGCAGTACTTC. This chain uses TRBV20-1 with TRBJ2-7, with D perhaps matching TRBD2 (6 bases). V was shortened by 4 bases and J by 0 bases, with 7 bases between the two germline ends. Germline lookup yields CDR1 DFQATT and CDR2 SNEGSKA (reference sequence). The CDR3 totals 12 residues.